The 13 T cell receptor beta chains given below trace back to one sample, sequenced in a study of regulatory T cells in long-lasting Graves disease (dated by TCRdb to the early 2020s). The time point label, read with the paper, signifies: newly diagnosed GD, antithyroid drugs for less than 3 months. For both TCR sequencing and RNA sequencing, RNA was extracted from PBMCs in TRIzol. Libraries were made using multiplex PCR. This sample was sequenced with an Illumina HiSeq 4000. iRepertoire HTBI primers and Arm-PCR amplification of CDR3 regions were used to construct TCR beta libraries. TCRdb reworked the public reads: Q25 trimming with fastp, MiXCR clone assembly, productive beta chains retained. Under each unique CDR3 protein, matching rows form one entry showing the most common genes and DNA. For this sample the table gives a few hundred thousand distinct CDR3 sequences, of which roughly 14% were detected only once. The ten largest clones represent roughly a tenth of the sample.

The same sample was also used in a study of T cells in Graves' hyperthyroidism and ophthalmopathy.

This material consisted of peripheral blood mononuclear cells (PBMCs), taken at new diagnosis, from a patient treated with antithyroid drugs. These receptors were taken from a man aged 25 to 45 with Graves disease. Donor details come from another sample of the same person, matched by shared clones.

The CDR3 DNA follows: TGCAGTGCTAGAGGTAATAGCGGGAATAATGAGCAGTTCTTC. Translation gives CSARGNSGNNEQFF. This rearrangement joins TRBV20-1 to TRBJ2-1; 8 nucleotides match TRBD2. Germline V gives CDR1 DFQATT, CDR2 SNEGSKA (reference sequence). Trimming removed 1 base from V and 7 bases from J; junction bases left unmatched: 6. The CDR3 has 14 residues.

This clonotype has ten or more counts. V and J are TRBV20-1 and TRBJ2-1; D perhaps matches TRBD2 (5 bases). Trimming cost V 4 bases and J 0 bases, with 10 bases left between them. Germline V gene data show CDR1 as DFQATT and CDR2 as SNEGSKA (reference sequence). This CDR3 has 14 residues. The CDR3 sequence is CSAMSGASYNEQFF. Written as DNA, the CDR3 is TGCAGTGCTATGAGCGGAGCCTCCTACAATGAGCAGTTCTTC.

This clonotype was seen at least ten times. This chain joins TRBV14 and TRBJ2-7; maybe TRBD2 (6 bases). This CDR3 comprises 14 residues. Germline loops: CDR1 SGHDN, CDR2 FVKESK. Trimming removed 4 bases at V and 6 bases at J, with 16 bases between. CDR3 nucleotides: TGTGCCAGCAGCCTATGGACTATGGCCGGCGAGCAGTACTTC. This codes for CASSLWTMAGEQYF.

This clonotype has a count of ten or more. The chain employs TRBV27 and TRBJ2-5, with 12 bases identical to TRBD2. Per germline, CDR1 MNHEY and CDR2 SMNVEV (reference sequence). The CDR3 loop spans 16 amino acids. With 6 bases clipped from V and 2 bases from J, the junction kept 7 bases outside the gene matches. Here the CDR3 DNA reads TGTGCCAGCAGCTCGTCTCTAGCGGGAGGGCAAGAGACCCAGTACTTC. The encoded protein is CASSSSLAGGQETQYF.

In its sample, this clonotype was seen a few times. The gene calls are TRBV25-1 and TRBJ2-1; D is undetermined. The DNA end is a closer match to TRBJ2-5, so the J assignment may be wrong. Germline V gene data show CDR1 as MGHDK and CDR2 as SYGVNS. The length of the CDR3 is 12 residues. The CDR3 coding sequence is TGTGCCAGCAGTGACTACCAAGAGACCCAGTACTTC. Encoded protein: CASSDYQETQYF.

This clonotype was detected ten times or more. The CDR3 nucleotides read TGTGCCAGCAGCTCCGGGACAGGAGTGGGGGACTATGGCTACACCTTC. Its protein is CASSSGTGVGDYGYTF. V and J are TRBV5-4 and TRBJ1-2, with TRBD1 identical over 8 bases. V dropped 3 bases and J dropped 3; count of bases not matched to a gene: 10. The CDR3 loop spans 16 amino acids. Looked up from germline, CDR1 is SGHNT and CDR2 is YYREEE (reference sequence).

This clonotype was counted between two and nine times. The DNA of the CDR3 is TGTGCCAGTGGAGGTGAGACCGAGGCGAACACCGGGGAGCTGTTTTTT. Amino acid sequence: CASGGETEANTGELFF. The V call is TRBV19, the J call TRBJ2-2, with TRBD2 as a possible D gene (5 bases). Deletions cut 8 bases from V and 0 bases from J, with 16 bases between. The germline gives CDR1 LNHDA, CDR2 SQIVND (reference sequence). The CDR3 consists of 16 residues.

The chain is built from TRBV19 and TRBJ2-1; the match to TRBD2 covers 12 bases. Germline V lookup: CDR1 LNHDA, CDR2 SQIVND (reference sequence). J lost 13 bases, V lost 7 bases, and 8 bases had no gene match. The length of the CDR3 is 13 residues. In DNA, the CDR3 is TGTGCCAGTATCCCGGGACTAGCGGGCCCTCAGTTCTTC. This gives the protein CASIPGLAGPQFF.

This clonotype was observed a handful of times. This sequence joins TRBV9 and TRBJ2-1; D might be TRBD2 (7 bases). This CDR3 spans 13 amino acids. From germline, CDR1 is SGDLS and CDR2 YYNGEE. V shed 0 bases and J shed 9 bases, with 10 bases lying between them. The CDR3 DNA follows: TGTGCCAGCAGCGTAGGGGGGGGCACTGAGCAGTTCTTC. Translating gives CASSVGGGTEQFF.

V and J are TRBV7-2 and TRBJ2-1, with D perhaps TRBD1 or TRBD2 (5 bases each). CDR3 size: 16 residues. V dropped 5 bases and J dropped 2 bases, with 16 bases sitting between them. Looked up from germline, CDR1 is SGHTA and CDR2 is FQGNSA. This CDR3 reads CASSPHYGGPYNEQFF. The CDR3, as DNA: TGTGCCAGCAGCCCCCACTATGGGGGTCCCTACAATGAGCAGTTCTTC.

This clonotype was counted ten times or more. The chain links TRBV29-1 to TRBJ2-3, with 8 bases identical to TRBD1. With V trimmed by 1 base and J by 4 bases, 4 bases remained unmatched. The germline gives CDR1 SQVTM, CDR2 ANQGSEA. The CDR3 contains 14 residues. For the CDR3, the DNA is TGCAGCGTTGAAGGGACAGGGAGCCCAGATACGCAGTATTTT. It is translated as CSVEGTGSPDTQYF.

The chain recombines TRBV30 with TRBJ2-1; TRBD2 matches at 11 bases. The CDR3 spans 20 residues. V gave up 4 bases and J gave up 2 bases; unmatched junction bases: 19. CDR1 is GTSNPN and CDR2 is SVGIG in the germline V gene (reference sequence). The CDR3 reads CAWTGSTVLVAGGPYNEQFF. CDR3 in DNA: TGTGCCTGGACCGGGTCCACCGTTTTAGTAGCGGGAGGGCCCTACAATGAGCAGTTCTTC. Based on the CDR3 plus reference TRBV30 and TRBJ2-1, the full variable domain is SQTIHQWPATLVQPVGSPLSLECTVEGTSNPNLYWYRQAAGRGLQLLFYSVGIGQISSEVPQNLSASRPQDRQFILSSKKLLLSDSGFYLCAWTGSTVLVAGGPYNEQFFGPGTRLTVL.

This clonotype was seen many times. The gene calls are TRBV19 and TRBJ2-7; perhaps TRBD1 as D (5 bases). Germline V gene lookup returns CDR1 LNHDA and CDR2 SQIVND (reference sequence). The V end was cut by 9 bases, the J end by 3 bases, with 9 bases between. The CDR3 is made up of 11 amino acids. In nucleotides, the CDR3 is TGTGCCAGCACGCAGGGCTACGAGCAGTACTTC. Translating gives CASTQGYEQYF.